The 7 T cell receptor beta chains given below trace back to one sample, sequenced in a study of blood T cell repertoires in COVID-19 (dated by TCRdb to about 2020). The library was made by the immunoSEQ multiplex PCR assay. In TCRdb, the immuneACCESS table is reduced to in-frame sequences with V and J assigned. These tables do not hold every clone; where another copy was compared, an unresolved V gene accounts for under half, and the others remain unexplained. The sample data list about 350,000 clones, and over 85% of these were observed just once. The ten largest account for 3% to 4.5% of the sample. Sequenced sample: peripheral blood. Receptor source: a woman aged 60-70 years with COVID-19, enrolled during active disease.

The rearrangement links TRBV7-9 to TRBJ2-5; 11 bases are shared with TRBD1. The V gene's germline CDR1 is SEHNR and CDR2 FQNEAQ (reference sequence). This CDR3 comprises 17 residues. The ends lost 5 bases at V and 5 bases at J; junction bases unmatched: 13. CDR3 amino acids: CASSPGDRGMVVETQYF. CDR3 nucleotides: TGTGCCAGCAGCCCGGGGGACAGGGGGATGGTAGTGGAGACCCAGTACTTC. Complete variable domain (other parts from reference TRBV7-9 and TRBJ2-5): DTGVSQNPRHKITKRGQNVTFRCDPISEHNRLYWYRQTLGQGPEFLTYFQNEAQLEKSRLLSDRFSAERPKGSFSTLEIQRTEQGDSAMYLCASSPGDRGMVVETQYFGPGTRLLVL.

A remark on this clone: No DNA is shown, since the ends of the CDR3 on it are uncertain; the CDR3 is the one TCRdb lists. V is TRBV10-3 and J is TRBJ1-2. Per the germline V gene, CDR1 is ENHRY and CDR2 is SYGVKD. The CDR3 contains 14 residues when both ends are counted. The CDR3 reads CAISTSGSDYGYTF.

The rearrangement uses TRBV3-1 (or the pseudogene TRBV3-2) and TRBJ1-2, with D possibly TRBD1 on 6 matching bases. In germline, CDR1 is LGHDT, CDR2 YNNKEL (reference sequence). This CDR3 has 17 residues. V lost 0 bases and J lost 7, with 21 bases in between. The CDR3 sequence is CASSQDSTPGGRGGYTF. The CDR3 nucleotides are TGTGCCAGCAGCCAAGATTCAACCCCGGGGGGCCGGGGTGGCTACACCTTC.

As to this clone: In the same sample, other DNA sequences code for this CDR3. V and J are TRBV18 and TRBJ1-1, with unresolved D. Germline CDR1 and CDR2: KGHSH and LQKENI. CDR3 size: 13 residues. V was trimmed by 6 bases and J by 0 bases, leaving 8 bases between them. In DNA form, the CDR3 reads TGTGCCAGCTCCCCCGGTTTGAACACTGAAGCTTTCTTT. It is translated as CASSPGLNTEAFF.

The gene calls are TRBV9 and TRBJ1-6, with 9 nucleotides matching TRBD1. From germline, CDR1 is SGDLS and CDR2 YYNGEE. Trimming removed 4 bases from V and 11 bases from J; junction bases left unmatched: 7. The length of the CDR3 is 14 residues. The CDR3 region has the DNA TGTGCCAGCAGCCTCGACAGGGGGTTTACACCCCTCCACTTT. This codes for CASSLDRGFTPLHF.

The chain has TRBV6-5 and TRBJ1-1, with 8 bases matching TRBD1. The CDR3 length is 15 residues. The V segment lost 7 bases and the J segment 5 bases; nucleotides outside the gene matches: 12. The germline gives CDR1 MNHEY, CDR2 SVGAGI. This CDR3 is CASIVTQTGATEAFF. The CDR3 coding sequence is TGTGCCAGCATCGTAACCCAGACAGGGGCTACTGAAGCTTTCTTT.

This chain joins TRBV7-2 and TRBJ2-3, with D possibly being TRBD2 (6 bases). The V end lost 4 bases, the J end lost 2 bases, and 16 bases lay between the germline ends. From germline, CDR1 is SGHTA and CDR2 FQGNSA. The CDR3 spans 16 residues. CDR3 protein: CASSSLAGSYTDTQYF. CDR3 sequence (DNA): TGTGCCAGCAGCTCCTTGGCCGGGAGCTACACAGATACGCAGTATTTT.